This T cell receptor beta chain was documented in a study of blood T cell repertoires in COVID-19. Study details: Whether acute or convalescent, the COVID-19 samples came from the United States, Italy and Spain.

V shed 2 bases and J shed 2 bases, with 9 bases lying between them. This CDR3 is built from 15 residues. Germline CDR1 SEHNR, CDR2 FQNEAQ (reference sequence). Here immunoSEQ multiplex PCR was the method, and the copy in TCRdb shows in-frame clones only, minus some. The table has about 200,000 clones, under 90% seen once. This study enrolled people aged 18 to 89 from approximately 24 US geographic areas. Specimen: PBMCs or T cells enriched from blood (not recorded which). V gene TRBV7-9 combines with J gene TRBJ1-4; no clear D. The receptor was derived from a woman between 50 and 59 years old with acute COVID-19. Here the CDR3 reads CASSLNTATNEKLFF. The DNA for the CDR3 is TGTGCCAGCAGCTTAAATACTGCGACTAATGAAAAACTGTTTTTT.